This is a list of T cell receptor beta chains from one sample in a study of T cell responses to AZD1222 COVID-19 vaccine. The repertoire was sequenced with immunoSEQ multiplex PCR; TCRdb's copy has only in-frame clones and lacks some. The sample includes nearly 90,000 clones, 89% of them seen just once. Here the sequenced sample was peripheral blood, taken 28 days after the second AZD1222 dose. These receptors were obtained from an adult who received the AZD1222 COVID-19 vaccine. The CDR3 runs from the conserved cysteine through the conserved F or W. Fields, in order: CDR3 length, V gene, D gene, clone size, J gene, CDR3 protein, CDR3 DNA. D genes are given only for firm matches. Clone size appears in some rows only: once, few, many, or a class for an expanded clone.

cdr3_length: 17; v_call: TRBV9; d_call: NA; clone_size: NA; j_call: TRBJ1-4; cdr3_aa: CASSAGRAAATNEKLFF; cdr3_nt: TGTGCCAGCAGCGCCGGGCGGGCAGCTGCAACTAATGAAAAACTGTTTTTT
cdr3_length: 16; v_call: TRBV14; d_call: NA; clone_size: NA; j_call: TRBJ2-3; cdr3_aa: CASSQARLVSTDTQYF; cdr3_nt: TGTGCCAGCAGCCAAGCCCGACTAGTCAGCACAGATACGCAGTATTTT
cdr3_length: 16; v_call: TRBV9; d_call: TRBD1; clone_size: NA; j_call: TRBJ1-3; cdr3_aa: CASSLPGTGYGNTIYF; cdr3_nt: TGTGCCAGCAGCCTCCCGGGGACAGGGTATGGAAACACCATATATTTT
cdr3_length: 12; v_call: TRBV9; d_call: NA; clone_size: NA; j_call: TRBJ1-1; cdr3_aa: CASGGRIAEAFF; cdr3_nt: TGTGCCAGCGGGGGAAGGATCGCTGAAGCTTTCTTT
cdr3_length: 14; v_call: TRBV10-1; d_call: TRBD2; clone_size: NA; j_call: TRBJ2-7; cdr3_aa: CASSRTSGGYEQYF; cdr3_nt: TGCGCCAGCAGTAGGACTAGCGGGGGCTACGAGCAGTACTTC
cdr3_length: 15; v_call: TRBV2; d_call: NA; clone_size: NA; j_call: TRBJ1-5; cdr3_aa: CASSDFNRVSQPQHF; cdr3_nt: TGTGCCAGCAGTGACTTCAACAGAGTCAGTCAGCCCCAGCATTTT
cdr3_length: 13; v_call: TRBV12-3/TRBV12-4; d_call: TRBD1; clone_size: NA; j_call: TRBJ1-1; cdr3_aa: CASSLSGGTEAFF; cdr3_nt: TGTGCCAGCAGTTTATCAGGGGGCACTGAAGCTTTCTTT
cdr3_length: 15; v_call: TRBV19; d_call: NA; clone_size: NA; j_call: TRBJ2-7; cdr3_aa: CASSWVAGRRYEQYF; cdr3_nt: TGTGCCAGTAGTTGGGTCGCGGGAAGGCGCTACGAGCAGTACTTC
cdr3_length: 19; v_call: TRBV7-9; d_call: NA; clone_size: NA; j_call: TRBJ1-1; cdr3_aa: CASSLSRGVRVAVDTEAFF; cdr3_nt: TGTGCCAGCAGCTTATCTAGGGGAGTACGTGTTGCAGTAGACACTGAAGCTTTCTTT
cdr3_length: 16; v_call: TRBV4-3; d_call: TRBD1; clone_size: NA; j_call: TRBJ1-6; cdr3_aa: CASSQDRGQGVSPLHF; cdr3_nt: TGCGCCAGCAGCCAAGATCGCGGACAGGGTGTTTCACCCCTCCACTTT
cdr3_length: 12; v_call: TRBV18; d_call: NA; clone_size: NA; j_call: TRBJ1-2; cdr3_aa: CASMALGVGYTF; cdr3_nt: TGTGCCAGTATGGCCCTCGGGGTCGGCTACACCTTC
cdr3_length: 13; v_call: TRBV28; d_call: NA; clone_size: NA; j_call: TRBJ2-4; cdr3_aa: CASSLWAKNIQYF; cdr3_nt: TGTGCCAGCAGTTTATGGGCCAAAAACATTCAGTACTTC
cdr3_length: 13; v_call: TRBV5-8; d_call: NA; clone_size: NA; j_call: TRBJ1-2; cdr3_aa: CASSLAGDYGYTF; cdr3_nt: TGTGCCAGCAGCTTGGCAGGGGACTATGGCTACACCTTC
cdr3_length: 13; v_call: TRBV4-2; d_call: NA; clone_size: NA; j_call: TRBJ2-3; cdr3_aa: CASSQVQTDTQYF; cdr3_nt: TGTGCCAGCAGCCAAGTCCAGACAGATACGCAGTATTTT
cdr3_length: 14; v_call: TRBV5-5; d_call: NA; clone_size: NA; j_call: TRBJ1-2; cdr3_aa: CASSPVDGSWGYTF; cdr3_nt: TGTGCCAGCTCCCCCGTGGACGGATCCTGGGGCTACACCTTC
cdr3_length: 13; v_call: TRBV27; d_call: NA; clone_size: NA; j_call: TRBJ2-5; cdr3_aa: CASSFNIGETQYF; cdr3_nt: TGTGCCAGCAGTTTTAATATCGGGGAGACCCAGTACTTC
cdr3_length: 12; v_call: TRBV13; d_call: TRBD2; clone_size: NA; j_call: TRBJ2-7; cdr3_aa: CASSTQRGEQYF; cdr3_nt: TGTGCCAGCAGCACACAGCGGGGGGAGCAGTACTTC
cdr3_length: 13; v_call: TRBV11-2; d_call: NA; clone_size: NA; j_call: TRBJ1-2; cdr3_aa: CASSFGRSYGYTF; cdr3_nt: TGTGCCAGCAGCTTTGGGCGGAGCTATGGCTACACCTTC
cdr3_length: 15; v_call: TRBV27; d_call: TRBD2; clone_size: NA; j_call: TRBJ2-1; cdr3_aa: CASCGGGISYNEQFF; cdr3_nt: TGTGCCAGCTGCGGGGGTGGGATATCCTACAATGAGCAGTTCTTC
cdr3_length: 15; v_call: TRBV18; d_call: TRBD1; clone_size: NA; j_call: TRBJ1-2; cdr3_aa: CASSERSTGGYGYTF; cdr3_nt: TGTGCCAGCTCAGAACGTTCGACAGGGGGCTATGGCTACACCTTC
cdr3_length: 11; v_call: TRBV18; d_call: TRBD1; clone_size: NA; j_call: TRBJ1-1; cdr3_aa: CASSGQSEAFF; cdr3_nt: TGTGCCAGCTCGGGACAGAGTGAAGCTTTCTTT
cdr3_length: 15; v_call: TRBV19; d_call: NA; clone_size: NA; j_call: TRBJ2-3; cdr3_aa: CASSSVQGGADTQYF; cdr3_nt: TGTGCCAGTAGTTCCGTGCAGGGGGGGGCAGATACGCAGTATTTT
cdr3_length: 13; v_call: TRBV6-5; d_call: TRBD1; clone_size: NA; j_call: TRBJ1-4; cdr3_aa: CASSTGGYEKLFF; cdr3_nt: TGTGCCAGCAGTACAGGGGGGTACGAAAAACTGTTTTTT
cdr3_length: 17; v_call: TRBV28; d_call: NA; clone_size: once; j_call: TRBJ1-2; cdr3_aa: CASTLPGADLEYYGYTF; cdr3_nt: TGTGCCAGCACACTCCCGGGGGCGGATCTCGAATACTATGGCTACACCTTC
cdr3_length: 13; v_call: TRBV12-3/TRBV12-4; d_call: NA; clone_size: NA; j_call: TRBJ2-5; cdr3_aa: CASKEGLEETQYF; cdr3_nt: TGTGCCAGCAAGGAGGGGCTAGAAGAGACCCAGTACTTC
cdr3_length: 14; v_call: TRBV29-1; d_call: TRBD1; clone_size: NA; j_call: TRBJ1-1; cdr3_aa: CSGRDRGINTEAFF; cdr3_nt: TGCAGCGGCCGGGACAGGGGTATCAACACTGAAGCTTTCTTT
cdr3_length: 15; v_call: TRBV27; d_call: NA; clone_size: NA; j_call: TRBJ1-2; cdr3_aa: CASSRLGDSGYGYTF; cdr3_nt: TGTGCCAGCAGTCGGTTGGGGGATTCTGGGTATGGCTACACCTTC
cdr3_length: 12; v_call: TRBV10-2; d_call: NA; clone_size: NA; j_call: TRBJ2-7; cdr3_aa: CASSESAYEQYF; cdr3_nt: TGCGCCAGCAGTGAGTCCGCCTACGAGCAGTACTTC
cdr3_length: 15; v_call: TRBV11-1; d_call: NA; clone_size: NA; j_call: TRBJ1-6; cdr3_aa: CASSWGSSYNSPLHF; cdr3_nt: TGTGCCAGCAGTTGGGGGAGCTCCTATAATTCACCCCTCCACTTT
cdr3_length: 14; v_call: TRBV6-6; d_call: TRBD1; clone_size: NA; j_call: TRBJ2-7; cdr3_aa: CASTRQGAGYEQYF; cdr3_nt: TGTGCCAGCACCCGACAGGGCGCGGGCTACGAGCAGTACTTC
cdr3_length: 14; v_call: TRBV19; d_call: NA; clone_size: once; j_call: TRBJ1-2; cdr3_aa: CASSSRGGVYGYTF; cdr3_nt: TGTGCCAGTAGTTCCCGTGGAGGGGTCTATGGCTACACCTTC
cdr3_length: 15; v_call: TRBV6-5; d_call: TRBD1; clone_size: once; j_call: TRBJ2-7; cdr3_aa: CASSSAGTGGGEQYF; cdr3_nt: TGTGCCAGCAGTTCCGCCGGGACAGGGGGCGGCGAGCAGTACTTC
cdr3_length: 15; v_call: TRBV2; d_call: TRBD2; clone_size: NA; j_call: TRBJ2-1; cdr3_aa: CASSARGGANNEQFF; cdr3_nt: TGTGCCAGCAGTGCGCGGGGGGGCGCCAACAATGAGCAGTTCTTC
cdr3_length: 14; v_call: TRBV7-9; d_call: TRBD1; clone_size: NA; j_call: TRBJ2-3; cdr3_aa: CASSLSGGLDTQYF; cdr3_nt: TGTGCCAGCAGCTTATCAGGGGGTCTGGATACGCAGTATTTT
cdr3_length: 17; v_call: TRBV6-1; d_call: TRBD1; clone_size: NA; j_call: TRBJ1-5; cdr3_aa: CASSDRDRGLRNQPQHF; cdr3_nt: TGTGCCAGCAGTGATAGGGACAGGGGTTTACGCAATCAGCCCCAGCATTTT
cdr3_length: 18; v_call: TRBV19; d_call: TRBD1; clone_size: NA; j_call: TRBJ1-5; cdr3_aa: CASSITITTTGGNQPQHF; cdr3_nt: TGTGCCAGTAGTATCACAATCACGACAACAGGGGGTAATCAGCCCCAGCATTTT
cdr3_length: 14; v_call: TRBV6-6; d_call: TRBD1; clone_size: NA; j_call: TRBJ1-1; cdr3_aa: CASRDGQGWTEAFF; cdr3_nt: TGTGCCAGCAGGGACGGACAGGGATGGACTGAAGCTTTCTTT
cdr3_length: 17; v_call: TRBV7-6; d_call: TRBD1; clone_size: NA; j_call: TRBJ1-1; cdr3_aa: CASSPNSGQALHTEAFF; cdr3_nt: TGTGCCAGCAGCCCAAATTCCGGACAGGCCCTTCACACTGAAGCTTTCTTT
cdr3_length: 13; v_call: TRBV5-4; d_call: TRBD1; clone_size: few; j_call: TRBJ1-2; cdr3_aa: CASSQTGGSGYTF; cdr3_nt: TGTGCCAGCAGCCAGACAGGGGGTAGTGGCTACACCTTC
cdr3_length: 13; v_call: TRBV19; d_call: TRBD1; clone_size: once; j_call: TRBJ1-5; cdr3_aa: CASNDRGSQPQHF; cdr3_nt: TGTGCCAGTAACGACAGGGGCAGTCAGCCCCAGCATTTT
cdr3_length: 15; v_call: TRBV7-6; d_call: TRBD1; clone_size: NA; j_call: TRBJ1-6; cdr3_aa: CASSLGTGGSSPLHF; cdr3_nt: TGTGCCAGCAGCCTCGGGACAGGGGGTTCTTCACCCCTCCACTTT
cdr3_length: 15; v_call: TRBV7-3; d_call: NA; clone_size: NA; j_call: TRBJ2-2; cdr3_aa: CASSSGPPGTGELFF; cdr3_nt: TGTGCCAGCAGCTCGGGACCGCCGGGCACCGGGGAGCTGTTTTTT